The present T cell receptor beta chain was sequenced within a study of OX40 agonist ivuxolimab in advanced cancers. Study information: All patients had ivuxolimab intravenously every 2 weeks at 0.01 to 10 mg/kg.

TCRdb keeps only in-frame clones here, not all; method: immunoSEQ multiplex PCR. The sample records 40,000 to 45,000 clones, about 90% being singletons. Study-level results: Normalized T-cell clonal expansion was also low in a subset of nonresponders.

Points on this clone: Its antigen is unidentified.

Germline CDR1 MNHNY, CDR2 SVGAGI (reference sequence). The CDR3 extends over 14 amino acids. V was clipped by 10 bases and J by 0 bases, with 13 bases between them. The sequencing here drew on CD4+ or CD8+ T cells sorted from blood, taken in a trial of the OX40 agonist ivuxolimab. This TCR was sampled from an adult with an advanced solid tumor such as melanoma, head and neck, liver or kidney cancer. The chain has TRBV6-6 and TRBJ1-3; D possibly corresponds to TRBD1 (5 bases). CDR3 DNA sequence: TGTGCCACCTTAGGGGACTTCTCTGGAAACACCATATATTTT. Translated: CATLGDFSGNTIYF.